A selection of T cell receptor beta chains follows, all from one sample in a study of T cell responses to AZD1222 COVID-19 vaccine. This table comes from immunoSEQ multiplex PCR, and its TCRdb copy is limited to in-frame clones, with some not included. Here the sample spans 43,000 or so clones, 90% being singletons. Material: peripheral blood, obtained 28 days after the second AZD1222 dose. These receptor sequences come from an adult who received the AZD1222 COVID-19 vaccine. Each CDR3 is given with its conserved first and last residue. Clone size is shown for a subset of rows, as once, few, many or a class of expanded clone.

cdr3_aa: CSVGGQGNQPQHF
v_call: TRBV29-1
clone_size: .

cdr3_aa: CASSHTTDRAGNTIYF
v_call: TRBV3-1/TRBV3-2
clone_size: .

cdr3_aa: CASSQEAVMNTEAFF
v_call: TRBV3-1/TRBV3-2
clone_size: .

cdr3_aa: CASSFVGTGVSNQPQHF
v_call: TRBV7-2
clone_size: .

cdr3_aa: CAWSTLAGGAETQYF
v_call: TRBV30
clone_size: .

cdr3_aa: CASSFFRWLSTDTQYF
v_call: TRBV5-5
clone_size: .

cdr3_aa: CATITGSSTDTQYF
v_call: TRBV24-1
clone_size: .

cdr3_aa: CASSQGRGSYEQYF
v_call: TRBV4-3
clone_size: .

cdr3_aa: CASSPLDGPTYEQYF
v_call: TRBV9
clone_size: .

cdr3_aa: CASSYKRGTEAFF
v_call: TRBV6-2/TRBV6-3
clone_size: .

cdr3_aa: CSVEDLGDRGRLGNQPQHF
v_call: TRBV29-1
clone_size: .

cdr3_aa: CASSALAGGYGYTF
v_call: TRBV9
clone_size: .

cdr3_aa: CASSQDREGGAGLCNTIYF
v_call: TRBV3-1/TRBV3-2
clone_size: .

cdr3_aa: CASSLAAGANTIYF
v_call: TRBV7-2
clone_size: .

cdr3_aa: CSVVARSSYNEQFF
v_call: TRBV29-1
clone_size: .

cdr3_aa: CASRPNWGSHEQYF
v_call: TRBV27
clone_size: .

cdr3_aa: CASSLVAGYHNSPLHF
v_call: TRBV5-6
clone_size: few

cdr3_aa: CASSRIGRNYGYTF
v_call: TRBV11-2
clone_size: .

cdr3_aa: CASTLGESPLHF
v_call: TRBV3-1/TRBV3-2
clone_size: .

cdr3_aa: CASSVRTGDGGYTF
v_call: TRBV6-4
clone_size: .

cdr3_aa: CASSQIDSGNSPLHF
v_call: TRBV3-1/TRBV3-2
clone_size: .

cdr3_aa: CASSLGDILNQPQHF
v_call: TRBV5-1
clone_size: .

cdr3_aa: CAWRSSGDSPLHF
v_call: TRBV30
clone_size: .

cdr3_aa: CASSLGVRAIGIGQYF
v_call: TRBV13
clone_size: .

cdr3_aa: CASSQSQGNEQFF
v_call: TRBV4-2
clone_size: .

cdr3_aa: CASSFNPDRGVDNQPQHF
v_call: TRBV7-6
clone_size: .

cdr3_aa: CASTKPGSPLHF
v_call: TRBV19
clone_size: .

cdr3_aa: CASSWGQGWSEKLFF
v_call: TRBV5-8
clone_size: .

cdr3_aa: CASSYGQGAYQPQHF
v_call: TRBV2
clone_size: once

cdr3_aa: CASSFRTGPGELFF
v_call: TRBV5-1
clone_size: .

cdr3_aa: CASSLARFSYEQYF
v_call: TRBV11-2
clone_size: .

cdr3_aa: CASSLYRVMGYGYTF
v_call: TRBV6-5
clone_size: .

cdr3_aa: CASSEGGPSNQPQHF
v_call: TRBV2
clone_size: .

cdr3_aa: CASSQDLGQGIVEQFF
v_call: TRBV4-1
clone_size: .

cdr3_aa: CASSVEAGIDTQYF
v_call: TRBV9
clone_size: .

cdr3_aa: CASSPSSSTQYF
v_call: TRBV2
clone_size: .

cdr3_aa: CSVGLRVDLTQQFF
v_call: TRBV29-1
clone_size: .

cdr3_aa: CASSLFGNTEAFF
v_call: TRBV7-2
clone_size: .

cdr3_aa: CASRAGQGGNQPQHF
v_call: TRBV6-5
clone_size: .

cdr3_aa: CASSQGTHEAFF
v_call: TRBV4-3
clone_size: once

cdr3_aa: CASSVGRQGARAFF
v_call: TRBV9
clone_size: few

cdr3_aa: CASSQKTYTTEQYF
v_call: TRBV3-1/TRBV3-2
clone_size: .

cdr3_aa: CASREGTEAFF
v_call: TRBV6-1
clone_size: once

cdr3_aa: CSVASGGASEQFF
v_call: TRBV29-1
clone_size: .

cdr3_aa: CASRGRGGPNEQFF
v_call: TRBV19
clone_size: .

cdr3_aa: CAWSPDRSVGNTEAFF
v_call: TRBV30
clone_size: .

cdr3_aa: CASSDPNTEAFF
v_call: TRBV6-1
clone_size: .

cdr3_aa: CASSVIGAGGTDTQYF
v_call: TRBV9
clone_size: .

cdr3_aa: CASSSYKQGAGGELFF
v_call: TRBV9
clone_size: .

cdr3_aa: CASSQGRDRHYEQYF
v_call: TRBV14
clone_size: once

cdr3_aa: CSVGTDNSGNTIYF
v_call: TRBV29-1
clone_size: .

cdr3_aa: CASSLLAGGFSNEQFF
v_call: TRBV5-1
clone_size: .